This T cell receptor (beta chain) is from a study of cytomegalovirus exposure and HLA in healthy donors (dated by TCRdb to between 2016 and 2019). With respect to the entire study: In an earlier analysis of approximately 640 of the donors, 276 Gb of sequence data and 90 million to 130 million unique TCR beta sequences from 150 million to 200 million T cells were reported. An early release that covered some 640 HLA-typed donors contained about 300 gigabases of sequencing data and 75 million to 100 million unique TCR sequences. Of the 350 to 450 genotyped donors, approximately 80% were placed in the genetic ancestry cluster associated with self-reported Caucasian donors. The study was designed to test whether signatures of past pathogen exposure could be identified by cataloging public T cell receptors. Using immunosequencing, the study profiled T cell repertoires from 666 subjects and related those repertoires to cytomegalovirus serostatus. Along with the roughly 700-subject first cohort, a separate validation cohort of around 110 different subjects was used. To predict cytomegalovirus infection status, the study combined high-throughput TCR immunosequencing, statistical association of individual TCRs with disease status, and machine learning. To study patterns of TCR occurrence, a later analysis re-analyzed previously published TCR beta repertoires from around 700 donors and added high-resolution HLA genotyping. Rather than drawing on any new phenotypic data, the later analysis identified candidate immune exposures from TCR beta sequences and the way those sequences occurred across donors. In an earlier analysis of roughly 540 of the donors, high-throughput TCR beta sequencing was used to judge whether each TCR beta V gene segment behaved as functional or pseudogenic. Alongside the repertoire data, information on donor age, sex, ethnicity and CMV serostatus was compiled. A later genetic analysis took genome-wide SNP genotypes for about three fifths of the roughly 700 donors and used that subset as a discovery cohort. All discovery cohort repertoires had been generated using a single sequencing platform. HLA typing covered class I and class II loci at four-digit resolution. The number of typed donors differed by locus: 629-630 for A, B, C, DRB1 and DQB1; some 540 for DQA1; around 580 for DPA1; and about 470 for DPB1. Because of strong linkage in the cohort, 4 to 6 DR-DQ haplotypes were treated as single units for association and clustering. Among around 400 genotyped donors of the cohort, an average of roughly 230,000 unique TCR beta nucleotide sequences was sequenced per donor, of which about 20% were non-productive. Study-level results and caveats: In vitro tests confirmed that three of the cytomegalovirus-associated TCR beta chains recognize cytomegalovirus antigens. Some IMGT-functional V segments, including TRBV6-2 and TRBV6-3, could not be told apart with the 87-base-pair reads, so those segments were excluded. Strong co-occurrence of HLA alleles, especially DR and DQ, made assigning TCR associations to individual alleles difficult. In a later analysis, the rate of TCR association differed among HLA loci, with DRB1 alleles having the most associated TCRs and HLA-C alleles having the fewest. Across donors, most TCR sequences were observed very rarely, whereas some public TCRs were present in many individuals. A later analysis associated about 17,000 TCR beta sequences with specific HLA alleles at a false discovery rate of 0.05. The authors suggested that the approach could potentially be generalized to other disease states and immunological phenotypes. Only TCR beta chains were sequenced in this cohort, and the absence of alpha or paired-chain data limited detectable features. A later genetic analysis reported fewer N-insertions in productive TCRs among donors in an Asian-associated ancestry cluster than the approximately 700-donor mean. In a later genetic analysis, a missense DCLRE1C variant was associated with V-gene and J-gene trimming of TCR beta chains, and the association was replicated in an independent cohort. Most CMV-associated TCR beta chains appeared to be HLA-restricted in a later analysis, and the HLA associations seemed to be driven largely by CMV exposure. A further reported finding was that TCR beta sequences accurately predicted the HLA-A and HLA-B alleles for most subjects in the first cohort. In an earlier analysis of more than 450 of the donors, most TCR beta V segments were observed in productive rearrangements about 87% or about 30% of the time, broadly matching IMGT annotations. HLA typing was unavailable for some donors at each locus, so association tests used only the typed subset. Roughly uniform sequencing depth across donors was assumed in presence/absence analyses, although this assumption may not hold. According to a later analysis, parvovirus B19, influenza, CMV and Epstein-Barr virus appeared linked to several top co-occurrence clusters. The study gave a list of some 150 TCR beta chains associated with cytomegalovirus. In a later analysis, HLA-associated TCR beta chains were found to be more clonally expanded and to have lower generation probabilities than equally common non-associated chains. A cluster of highly shared sequence variants was judged likely to be a technical artifact of the sequencing pipeline. Linkage disequilibrium might explain the correlated functional status among segregating V segments, but an unknown experimental factor could not be ruled out. Immune exposure information for the cohort was limited to CMV serostatus. The earlier analysis of approximately 560 of the donors excluded some 16 rarely observed V segments, including chromosome 9 orphons, because counts were too low. The classifier was reported to diagnose cytomegalovirus status with high specificity and sensitivity in both the original and validation cohorts.

The germline V gene provides CDR1 MNHEY and CDR2 SVGAGI. The V and J ends are trimmed by 5 bases and 3 bases, leaving 7 bases between them. Spanning cysteine to phenylalanine, the CDR3 consists of 12 amino acids. The DNA shown is the 36-base CDR3, in frame from base 1. Libraries were constructed by the immunoSEQ multiplex PCR assay. The multiplex PCR relied on a mix of 60 forward primers for TCR Vbeta segments and 13 reverse primers for TCR Jbeta segments. The CDR3 region of rearranged TCR beta genes was amplified from genomic DNA by a multiplex PCR assay. The Illumina HiSeq System was used to sequence the amplified TCR beta libraries as 87-base-pair reads. The original pipeline was this. Across the roughly 640 repertoires, a later analysis counted roughly 84 million unique TCR beta chains, some 11 million of which were shared by at least two donors. Raw reads were error-corrected and collapsed into unique sequences by a nearest-neighbor algorithm in which closely related sequences were merged to remove PCR and sequencing errors. To assign V, D and J gene segments, CDR3 sequences were aligned to IMGT reference sequences. For a sequence to be retained, a match of at least six nucleotides to both a V gene segment and a J gene segment was required. A rearrangement counted as productive if the CDR3 had no stop codons and remained in frame with V and J, and every other rearrangement counted as non-productive. CDR3 was defined by IMGT convention, running from the second conserved V-encoded cysteine to the conserved J-encoded phenylalanine. The earlier analysis of some 600 of the donors excluded sequences that lacked an unambiguous match to a single V gene segment. An earlier analysis of roughly 590 of the donors called V segments functional above 56.7% productive rearrangements and segregating when the between-donor standard deviation exceeded 5%. A statistical classification framework was built to diagnose cytomegalovirus status from the catalog of TCR beta chain sequences. V and J gene assignment, in a later analysis, came from comparing TCR nucleotide sequences with IMGT/GENE-DB human TR gene sequences. Using the TCRdist pipeline, a later analysis assigned CDR3 sequences along with most-parsimonious VDJ recombination scenarios. In a later analysis, each TCR beta chain was defined by its CDR3 amino acid sequence together with its V-gene family, and reads lacking a unique V-gene family were excluded. To address suspected cross-contamination and a sequencing artifact, a later analysis removed roughly 580 highly shared, low-generation-probability nucleotide sequences. For each public chain, a later analysis derived a clonal expansion index from normalized ranks of inferred template counts within each repertoire. Generation probabilities in a later analysis came from a VDJ recombination model fitted to out-of-frame rearrangements, and those results were checked against IGoR. In a later analysis, hypergeometric tests were used to score TCR-TCR, TCR-HLA and TCR-CMV co-occurrence, with a repertoire-size bias correction applied to TCR pairs. A later analysis estimated false discovery rates by permuting HLA or CMV assignments 20 times. In a later analysis, co-occurring TCRs were grouped with DBSCAN, and TCRdist sequence similarity was added when clustering was performed within HLA-allele-positive subsets. Co-occurrence clustering excluded repertoires with fewer than 30,000 or more than 120,000 public chains, plus five with anomalous nucleotide sharing. In TCRdb, the immuneACCESS table is reduced to in-frame sequences with V and J assigned. These tables do not hold every clone; where another copy was compared, an unresolved V gene accounts for under half, and the others remain unexplained. The DNA was the basis for D and trimming; V, J and clone size are from that table. The sample's records list under 200,000 clones. The ten most abundant clones make up about 0.8% of the sample.

The cohort comprised 666 healthy bone marrow donors. At the time of sampling, every cohort member was nominally healthy, though immune exposures that went unrecorded were likely present. The donor was CMV seropositive and was included in the group of 250 to 350 seropositive cohort members. A peripheral blood sample was provided by each donor, and peripheral blood mononuclear cells were used for TCR beta sequencing. The Qiagen DNeasy Blood Extraction Kit was used to extract genomic DNA from the blood cell samples. In regard to this clone: Its antigen has not been determined.

Specimen: PBMCs. The clonotype comes from a woman aged 18-30 years in good health and CMV-seropositive. This sequence uses TRBV6-5 and TRBJ2-5, with TRBD2 tentatively as D gene (6 bases match). DNA sequence: TGTGCCAGCAGTGGCGGGGAAGAGACCCAGTACTTC. It translates to CASSGGEETQYF.